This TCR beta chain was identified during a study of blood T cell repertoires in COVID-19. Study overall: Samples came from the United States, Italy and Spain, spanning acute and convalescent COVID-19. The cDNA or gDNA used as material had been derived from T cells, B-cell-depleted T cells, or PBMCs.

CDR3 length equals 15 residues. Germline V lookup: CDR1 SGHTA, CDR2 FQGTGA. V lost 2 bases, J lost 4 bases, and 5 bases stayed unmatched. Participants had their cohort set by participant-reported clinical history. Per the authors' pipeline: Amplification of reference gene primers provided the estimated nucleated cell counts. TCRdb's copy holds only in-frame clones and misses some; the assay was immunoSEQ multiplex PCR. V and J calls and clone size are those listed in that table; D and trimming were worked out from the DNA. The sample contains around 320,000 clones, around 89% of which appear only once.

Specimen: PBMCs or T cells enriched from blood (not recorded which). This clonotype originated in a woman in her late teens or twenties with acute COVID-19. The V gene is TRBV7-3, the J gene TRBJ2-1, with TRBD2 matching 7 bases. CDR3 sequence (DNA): TGTGCCAGCAGCTTAGGGTCGGGAGGTTACAATGAGCAGTTCTTC. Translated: CASSLGSGGYNEQFF.